This TCR beta chain was documented in a study of blood T cell repertoires in COVID-19. Study-wide context: Italy, Spain and the United States were the sources of the convalescent and acute COVID-19 samples. T cells, B-cell-depleted T cells, or PBMCs supplied cDNA or gDNA.

Original data processing: Counts of nucleated cells, estimated from reference gene primer amplification, were obtained. The assay was immunoSEQ multiplex PCR, and TCRdb's table has in-frame clones only and misses some. V, J and clone size are taken as reported in that table, and D and trimming were inferred from the DNA itself. The table lists 390,000 or so clones, 70% to 90% of them singletons. V was pared by 5 bases and J by 6 bases, with 8 bases of the junction left unmatched. This CDR3 region has 15 residues. Per germline, CDR1 SGHTA and CDR2 FQGTGA. The sequenced sample consisted of peripheral blood. The clonotype originates from a woman in her 30s with COVID-19, enrolled during active disease. J is TRBJ2-2 and V is TRBV7-3, with 8 bases matching TRBD2. CDR3 residues: CASSAVSGVAGELFF. The CDR3 DNA reads TGTGCCAGCAGCGCCGTTAGCGGGGTAGCCGGGGAGCTGTTTTTT.